These T cell receptor beta chains were read from a single sample in a study of blood T cell repertoires in COVID-19. Only in-frame clones appear in the TCRdb table, and some are missing; sequencing was by immunoSEQ multiplex PCR. Altogether around 250,000 clones are present, approximately 82% being singletons, with the ten largest covering under 2%. The sample taken for sequencing was peripheral blood. The receptors originated from a woman of 80 years or more with acute or convalescent COVID-19. Both conserved end residues are trimmed from each CDR3. The order of the fields is V gene, D gene, J gene, clone size, CDR3 length, CDR3 protein. A D gene is named only where the DNA matches it firmly. The listing skips clone size in some rows; elsewhere it reads once, few, many or a size class.

>TRBV23-1|-|TRBJ1-4|-|12
ASRNGRFNEKLF
>TRBV27|TRBD2|TRBJ2-1|-|13
ASSRPGLAGAEQF
>TRBV12-2|-|TRBJ1-1|-|17
ASRFPRQGLAWPNTEAF
>TRBV25-1|TRBD1|TRBJ1-2|-|11
ASSVRQGDGYT
>TRBV5-1|TRBD2|TRBJ2-7|-|14
ASSLDRVTSDYEQY
>TRBV7-2|TRBD1|TRBJ2-1|-|13
ASSLEQGGYNEQF
>TRBV5-6|-|TRBJ1-2|-|10
ASSLIGGGYT
>TRBV24-1|-|TRBJ2-5|-|10
ATSDAHRTQY
>TRBV4-1|TRBD1|TRBJ1-4|-|14
ASSLSPQGAGEKLF
>TRBV7-2|TRBD2|TRBJ2-1|-|11
ASRGSGSNEQF
>TRBV7-2|TRBD1|TRBJ1-1|-|13
ASSLDTGANTEAF
>TRBV5-4|-|TRBJ1-3|-|12
ASSIQRGGNTIY
>TRBV7-2|TRBD1|TRBJ2-7|-|13
ASSIGTGLPYEQY
>TRBV3-1/TRBV3-2|TRBD1|TRBJ2-7|-|15
ASSQDLQGETLRGQY
>TRBV7-6|TRBD2|TRBJ2-1|-|15
ASSFLAGGLNIDEQF
>TRBV24-1|TRBD1|TRBJ2-3|-|13
ATGRQGANTDTQY
>TRBV7-9|-|TRBJ1-3|-|15
ASSLVGVRDSGNTIY
>TRBV5-1|TRBD1|TRBJ1-2|-|13
ASSSSRDRGVGYT
>TRBV5-1|TRBD1|TRBJ1-4|once|14
ASSYSEQGTNEKLF
>TRBV20-1|-|TRBJ2-5|-|9
SARDLETQY
>TRBV27|TRBD2|TRBJ2-1|-|14
ASSARLAGQYNEQF
>TRBV7-9|TRBD1|TRBJ2-3|-|13
ASSLTAGGTDTQY
>TRBV7-8|TRBD2|TRBJ2-1|-|13
ASSLFLAGGDEQF
>TRBV28|TRBD1|TRBJ1-1|-|11
ASRTGGRTEAF
>TRBV7-2|-|TRBJ1-1|once|14
ASSLAPGLSNTEAF
>TRBV29-1|TRBD1|TRBJ2-1|-|13
SVKRPGQTNNEQF
>TRBV19|-|TRBJ2-1|-|13
ASSKGIGSFNEQF
>TRBV19|-|TRBJ2-3|few|12
ASSIRSTTDTQY
>TRBV4-2|TRBD1|TRBJ2-4|-|15
ASSQPDRGQTKNIQY
>TRBV2|-|TRBJ2-1|-|12
ASKGGRTHNEQF
>TRBV5-6|TRBD1|TRBJ2-1|-|15
ASSLALGQGYYNEQF
>TRBV5-6|TRBD2|TRBJ2-2|-|14
ASSLFSGENTGELF
>TRBV29-1|-|TRBJ1-1|-|9
SVEYLREAF
>TRBV5-1|-|TRBJ2-3|-|12
ASMLAASTDTQY
>TRBV10-3|TRBD1|TRBJ2-1|-|13
AISEGHGQADEQF
>TRBV5-1|-|TRBJ1-1|-|14
ASSSGTQGTGTEAF
>TRBV9|-|TRBJ2-1|-|14
ASSVGIRSSYNEQF
>TRBV2|-|TRBJ2-3|-|13
ASSLQGHGTDTQY
>TRBV5-1|-|TRBJ1-6|-|15
ASSYSGLDSYNSPLH
>TRBV5-1|-|TRBJ2-7|-|12
ASSLGQVRGEQY